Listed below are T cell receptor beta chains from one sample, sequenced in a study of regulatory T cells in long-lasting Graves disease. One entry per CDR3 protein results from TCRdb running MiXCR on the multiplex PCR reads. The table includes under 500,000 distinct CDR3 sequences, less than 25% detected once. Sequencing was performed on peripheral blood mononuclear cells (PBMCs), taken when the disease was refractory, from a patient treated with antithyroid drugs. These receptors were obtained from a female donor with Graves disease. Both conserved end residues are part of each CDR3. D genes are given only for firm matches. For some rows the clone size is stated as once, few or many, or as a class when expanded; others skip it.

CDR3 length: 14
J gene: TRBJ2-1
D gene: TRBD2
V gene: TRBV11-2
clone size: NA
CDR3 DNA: TGTGCCAGCAAAAGACTAGCGGGCTTCAATGAGCAGTTCTTC
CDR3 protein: CASKRLAGFNEQFF

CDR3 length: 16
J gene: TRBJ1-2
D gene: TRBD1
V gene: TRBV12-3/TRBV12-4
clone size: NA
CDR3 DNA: TGTGCCAGCAGGAACCCCGGGACAGCGAGGGACTATGGCTACACCTTC
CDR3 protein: CASRNPGTARDYGYTF

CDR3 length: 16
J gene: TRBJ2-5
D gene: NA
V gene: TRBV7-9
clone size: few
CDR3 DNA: TGTGCCAGCAGCGAGACCCCCCCTAGTATCCAAGAGACCCAGTACTTC
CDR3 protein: CASSETPPSIQETQYF

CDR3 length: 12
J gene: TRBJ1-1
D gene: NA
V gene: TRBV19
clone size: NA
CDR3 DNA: TGTGCGACCGGCGGAATGAACACTGAAGCTTTCTTT
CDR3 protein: CATGGMNTEAFF

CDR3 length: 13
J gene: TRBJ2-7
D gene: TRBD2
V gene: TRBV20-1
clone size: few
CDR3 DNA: TGCAGTGTCCGCCAAGCGGGAGCTAACGAGCAGTACTTC
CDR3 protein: CSVRQAGANEQYF

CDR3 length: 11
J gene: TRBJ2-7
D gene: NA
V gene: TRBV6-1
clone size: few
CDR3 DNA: TGTGCCAGCGCCGATCGTTTCCAGCAGTACTTC
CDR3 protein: CASADRFQQYF

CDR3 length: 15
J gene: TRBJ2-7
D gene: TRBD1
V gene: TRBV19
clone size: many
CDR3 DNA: TGTGCCAGTAGTGTTACAGGGGGCGAGAGGGCCGAGCAGTACTTC
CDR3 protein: CASSVTGGERAEQYF

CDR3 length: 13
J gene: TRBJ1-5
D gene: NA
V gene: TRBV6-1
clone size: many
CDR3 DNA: TGCGCCAGCAGTGTCTTGGGGAATCAGCCCCAGCATTTT
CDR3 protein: CASSVLGNQPQHF

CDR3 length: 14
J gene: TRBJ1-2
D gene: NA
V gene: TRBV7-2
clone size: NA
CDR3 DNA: TGTGCCAGCAGCTCCCCGGACAGATTTTATGGCTACACCTTC
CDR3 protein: CASSSPDRFYGYTF

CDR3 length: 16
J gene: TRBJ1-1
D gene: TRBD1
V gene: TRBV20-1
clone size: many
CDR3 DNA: TGCAGTGCTAGCGGCGGAGCGGCGGGGACAGGGACTGAAGCTTTCTTT
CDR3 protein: CSASGGAAGTGTEAFF

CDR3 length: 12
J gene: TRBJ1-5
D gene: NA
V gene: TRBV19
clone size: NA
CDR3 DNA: TGTGCCAGTAGTATCAGAGGTCAGCCCCAGCATTTT
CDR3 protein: CASSIRGQPQHF

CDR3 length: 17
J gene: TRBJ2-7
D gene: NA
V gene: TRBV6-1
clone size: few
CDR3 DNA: TGTGCCAGCAGCCTCGGCGCCCTAGTCGAGTTCCCCTACGAGCAGTACTTC
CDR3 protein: CASSLGALVEFPYEQYF

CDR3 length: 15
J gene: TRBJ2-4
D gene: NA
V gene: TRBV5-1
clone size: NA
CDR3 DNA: TGCGCCAGCAGCTCACTCGGGCCAGCCAAAAACATTCAGTACTTC
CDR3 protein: CASSSLGPAKNIQYF

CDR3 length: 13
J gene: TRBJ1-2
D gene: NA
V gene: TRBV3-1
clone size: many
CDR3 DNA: TGTGCCAGCAGCCAAGAGCGCTATTATGGCTACACCTTC
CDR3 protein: CASSQERYYGYTF

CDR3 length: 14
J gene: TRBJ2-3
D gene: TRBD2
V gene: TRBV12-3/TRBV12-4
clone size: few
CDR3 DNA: TGTGCCAGCAGTTTAGGCGGGAGTCCAGATACGCAGTATTTT
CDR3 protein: CASSLGGSPDTQYF

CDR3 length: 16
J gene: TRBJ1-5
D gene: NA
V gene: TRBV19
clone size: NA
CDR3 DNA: TGTGCCAGTAGTATGCCTCTGGGGCCTGGCGGTCAGCCCCAGCATTTT
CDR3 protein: CASSMPLGPGGQPQHF

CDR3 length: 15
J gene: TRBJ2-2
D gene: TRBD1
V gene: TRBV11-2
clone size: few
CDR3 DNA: TGTGCCAGCAGCCCCACAGGGGGGTTCACCGGGGAGCTGTTTTTT
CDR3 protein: CASSPTGGFTGELFF

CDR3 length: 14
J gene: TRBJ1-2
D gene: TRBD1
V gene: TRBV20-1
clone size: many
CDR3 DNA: TGCAGTGCTCTTGGGGACAGGGGCGACTATGGCTACACCTTC
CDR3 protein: CSALGDRGDYGYTF

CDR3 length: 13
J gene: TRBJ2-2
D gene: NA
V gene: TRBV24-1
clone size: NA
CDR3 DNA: TGTGCCACCGGGGGTCGGCACACCGGGGAGCTGTTTTTT
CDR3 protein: CATGGRHTGELFF

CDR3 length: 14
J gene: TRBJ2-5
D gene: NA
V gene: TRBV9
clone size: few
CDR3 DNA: TGTGCCAGCAGCCTGCGGGACTTCCAAGAGACCCAGTACTTC
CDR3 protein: CASSLRDFQETQYF

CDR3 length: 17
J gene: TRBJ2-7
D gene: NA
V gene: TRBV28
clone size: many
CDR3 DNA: TGTGCCAGCAGTCCCGGGGACGGCATTTCGAGCGGTTACGAGCAGTACTTC
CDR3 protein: CASSPGDGISSGYEQYF

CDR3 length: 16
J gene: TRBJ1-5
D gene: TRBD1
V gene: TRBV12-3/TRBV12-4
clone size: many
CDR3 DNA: TGTGCCAGCAGTTTGAATATAGGGGGCGCAGCTCAGCCCCAGCATTTT
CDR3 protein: CASSLNIGGAAQPQHF

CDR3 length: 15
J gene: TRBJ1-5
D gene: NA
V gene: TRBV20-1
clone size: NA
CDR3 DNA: TGCAGTGCTAGAGTTGGAGGGGATAGCAATCAGCCCCAGCATTTT
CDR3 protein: CSARVGGDSNQPQHF

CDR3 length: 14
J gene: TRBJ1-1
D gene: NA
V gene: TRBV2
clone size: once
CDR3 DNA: TGTGCCAGCAGTGAACGGCAGGGGTTCACTGAAGCTTTCTTT
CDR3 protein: CASSERQGFTEAFF

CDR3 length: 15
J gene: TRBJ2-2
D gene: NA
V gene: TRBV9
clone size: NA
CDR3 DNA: TGTGCCAGCAGCGTAGGTAGCGGATTATCCGGGGAGCTGTTTTTT
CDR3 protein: CASSVGSGLSGELFF

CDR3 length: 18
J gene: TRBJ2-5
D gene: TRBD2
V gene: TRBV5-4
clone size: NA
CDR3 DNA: TGTGCCAGCAGCTTTTGGGGGAGCGGGAGGGGATACCAAGAGACCCAGTACTTC
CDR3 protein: CASSFWGSGRGYQETQYF

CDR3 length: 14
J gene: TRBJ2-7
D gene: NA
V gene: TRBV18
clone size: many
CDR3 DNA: TGTGCCAGCTCACCACTCACACAGGGCACCGAGCAGTACTTC
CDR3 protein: CASSPLTQGTEQYF

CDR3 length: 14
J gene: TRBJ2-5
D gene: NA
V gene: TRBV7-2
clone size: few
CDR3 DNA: TGTGCCAGCAGTTCTTCAGGGGCGGGAGAGACCCAGTACTTC
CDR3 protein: CASSSSGAGETQYF